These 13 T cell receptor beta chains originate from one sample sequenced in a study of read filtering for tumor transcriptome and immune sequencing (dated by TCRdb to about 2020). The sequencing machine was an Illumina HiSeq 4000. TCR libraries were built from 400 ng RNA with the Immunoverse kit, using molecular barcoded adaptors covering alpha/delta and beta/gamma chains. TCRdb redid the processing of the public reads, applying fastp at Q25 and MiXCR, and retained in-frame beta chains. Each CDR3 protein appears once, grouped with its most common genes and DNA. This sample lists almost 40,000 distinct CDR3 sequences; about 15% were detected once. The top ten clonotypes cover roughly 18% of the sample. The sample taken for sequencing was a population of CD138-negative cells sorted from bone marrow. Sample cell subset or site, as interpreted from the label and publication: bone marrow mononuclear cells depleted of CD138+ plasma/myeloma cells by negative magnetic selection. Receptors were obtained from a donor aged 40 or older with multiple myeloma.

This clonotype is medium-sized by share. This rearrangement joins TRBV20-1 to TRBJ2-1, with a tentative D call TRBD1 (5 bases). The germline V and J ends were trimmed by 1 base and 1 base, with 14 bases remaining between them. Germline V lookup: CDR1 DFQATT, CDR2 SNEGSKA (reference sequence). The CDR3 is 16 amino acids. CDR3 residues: CSARGQGSGSYNEQFF. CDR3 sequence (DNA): TGCAGTGCTAGAGGTCAGGGATCAGGGTCCTACAATGAGCAGTTCTTC.

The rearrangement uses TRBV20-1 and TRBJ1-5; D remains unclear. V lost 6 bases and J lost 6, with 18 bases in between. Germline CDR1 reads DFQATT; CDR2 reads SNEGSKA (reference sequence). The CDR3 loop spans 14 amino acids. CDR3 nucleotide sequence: TGCAGTGCAAGTTCCGGCACGGATGGTCAGCCCCAGCATTTT. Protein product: CSASSGTDGQPQHF.

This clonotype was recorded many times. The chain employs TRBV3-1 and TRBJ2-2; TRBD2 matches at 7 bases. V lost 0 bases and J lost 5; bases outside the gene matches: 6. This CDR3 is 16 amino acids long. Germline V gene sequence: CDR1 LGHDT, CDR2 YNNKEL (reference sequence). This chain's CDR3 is CASSQEGEGPTGELFF. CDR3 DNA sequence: TGTGCCAGCAGCCAAGAAGGGGAGGGACCGACCGGGGAGCTGTTTTTT. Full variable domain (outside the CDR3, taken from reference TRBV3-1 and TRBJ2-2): DTAVSQTPKYLVTQMGNDKSIKCEQNLGHDTMYWYKQDSKKFLKIMFSYNNKELIINETVPNRFSPKSPDKAHLNLHINSLELGDSAVYFCASSQEGEGPTGELFFGEGSRLTVL.

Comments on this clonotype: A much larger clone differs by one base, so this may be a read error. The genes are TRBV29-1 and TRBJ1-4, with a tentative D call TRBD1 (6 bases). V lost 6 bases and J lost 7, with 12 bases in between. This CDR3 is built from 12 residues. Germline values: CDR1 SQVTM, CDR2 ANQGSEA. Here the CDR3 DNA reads TGCAGCGTACCAGGGGTAGGTGAAAAACTGTTTTTT. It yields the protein CSVPGVGEKLFF.

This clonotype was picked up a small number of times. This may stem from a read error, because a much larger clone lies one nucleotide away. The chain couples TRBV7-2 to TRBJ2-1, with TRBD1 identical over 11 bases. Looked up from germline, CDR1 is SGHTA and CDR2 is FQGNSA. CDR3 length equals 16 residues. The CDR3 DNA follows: TGTGCCAGCAGCTTAGGGGACAGGGGGTCCTACAATGGGCAGTTCTTC. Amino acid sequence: CASSLGDRGSYNGQFF.

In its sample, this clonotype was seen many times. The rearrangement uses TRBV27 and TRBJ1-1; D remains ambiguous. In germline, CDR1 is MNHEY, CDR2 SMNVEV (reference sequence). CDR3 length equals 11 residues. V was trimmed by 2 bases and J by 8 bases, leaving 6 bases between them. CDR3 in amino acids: CASSLGREAFF. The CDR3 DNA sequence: TGTGCCAGCAGTTTAGGTCGGGAAGCTTTCTTT.

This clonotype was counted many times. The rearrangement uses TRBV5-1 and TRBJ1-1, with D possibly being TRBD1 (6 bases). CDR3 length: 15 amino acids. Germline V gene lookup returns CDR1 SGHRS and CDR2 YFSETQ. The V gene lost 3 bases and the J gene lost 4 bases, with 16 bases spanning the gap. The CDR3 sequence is CASSSNSGGGTEAFF. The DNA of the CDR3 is TGCGCCAGCAGCTCGAACTCAGGAGGGGGCACTGAAGCTTTCTTT.

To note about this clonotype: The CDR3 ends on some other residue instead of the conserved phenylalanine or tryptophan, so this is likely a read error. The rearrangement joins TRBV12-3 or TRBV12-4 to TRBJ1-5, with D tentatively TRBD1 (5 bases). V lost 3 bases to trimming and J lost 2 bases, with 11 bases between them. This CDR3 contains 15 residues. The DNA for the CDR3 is TGTGCCAGCAGTTTTTTGGGGGACGGCAATCAGCCCCAGCATCTT. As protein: CASSFLGDGNQPQHL.

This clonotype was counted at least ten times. Here the CDR3 reads CASSARTGGSYEQYF. CDR3 nucleotides: TGTGCCAGCAGTGCCCGGACAGGGGGTAGCTACGAGCAGTACTTC. V and J are TRBV6-1 and TRBJ2-7; 10 nucleotides agree with TRBD1. CDR3 length: 15 residues. V lost 4 bases to trimming and J lost 3 bases; unmatched junction nucleotides: 6. Germline lookup yields CDR1 MNHNS and CDR2 SASEGT.

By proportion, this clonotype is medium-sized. CDR3 sequence: CASSPGQGNEKLFF. CDR3 coding DNA: TGTGCCAGCAGTCCCGGACAAGGAAATGAAAAACTGTTTTTT. The chain couples TRBV12-3 or TRBV12-4 to TRBJ1-4; the D gene is possibly TRBD1 (5 bases). This CDR3 is 14 amino acids long. The V and J ends lost 5 bases and 5 bases respectively, with 12 bases between them.

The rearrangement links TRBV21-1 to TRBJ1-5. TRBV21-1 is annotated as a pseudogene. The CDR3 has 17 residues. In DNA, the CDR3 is TGTGCCAGCAGCAAAGTACACACTCCAAGGAGCAATCAGCCCCAGCATTTT. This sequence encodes CASSKVHTPRSNQPQHF.

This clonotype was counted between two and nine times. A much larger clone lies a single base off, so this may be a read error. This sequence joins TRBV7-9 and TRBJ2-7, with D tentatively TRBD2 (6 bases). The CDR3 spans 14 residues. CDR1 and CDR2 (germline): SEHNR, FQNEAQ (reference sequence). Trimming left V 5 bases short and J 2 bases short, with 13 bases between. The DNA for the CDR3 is TGTGCCAGCAGCACTGCCCGGACTACCTACGAGCAGTACTTC. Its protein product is CASSTARTTYEQYF.

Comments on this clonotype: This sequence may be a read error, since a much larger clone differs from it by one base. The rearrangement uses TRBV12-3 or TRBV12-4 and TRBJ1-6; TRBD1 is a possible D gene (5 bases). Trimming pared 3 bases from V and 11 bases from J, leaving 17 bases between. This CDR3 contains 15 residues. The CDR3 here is CASSLGQAENPPLHF. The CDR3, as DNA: TGTGCCAGCAGTTTGGGGCAGGCAGAGAATCCACCCCTCCACTTT.